This T cell receptor (beta chain) was recovered during a study of T-cell memory formation after mild COVID-19. General study points: Several responding clones turned up in pre-infection memory, indicating that cross-reactive memory may have taken part. Later expanders leaned toward CD4+, whereas clones contracting from day 15 to 85 were balanced CD4/CD8.

The V and J ends lost 5 bases and 3 bases respectively, with 17 bases between them. The CDR3 extends over 15 amino acids. Germline CDR1 and CDR2: MNHEY and SVGEGT. TCRdb processed the 5' RACE reads anew with MiXCR; each CDR3 protein has one entry. The table shows approximately 250,000 distinct CDR3 sequences, with approximately 16% occurring only once. This clonotype was counted ten times or more. Its specificity is not known. The gene calls are TRBV6-2 or TRBV6-3 and TRBJ2-7; D may match TRBD1 or TRBD2 (6 bases each). Sequences were obtained from PBMCs or a T cell subset sorted from them (not recorded which). This TCR was recovered from a man younger than 35 who had mild COVID-19 (a few samples of this study predate the infection). Cell type and time point are not known. DNA for the CDR3: TGTGCCAGCAGTCCAACCCCCGGGGGCCTCTACGAGCAGTACTTC. Protein: CASSPTPGGLYEQYF.